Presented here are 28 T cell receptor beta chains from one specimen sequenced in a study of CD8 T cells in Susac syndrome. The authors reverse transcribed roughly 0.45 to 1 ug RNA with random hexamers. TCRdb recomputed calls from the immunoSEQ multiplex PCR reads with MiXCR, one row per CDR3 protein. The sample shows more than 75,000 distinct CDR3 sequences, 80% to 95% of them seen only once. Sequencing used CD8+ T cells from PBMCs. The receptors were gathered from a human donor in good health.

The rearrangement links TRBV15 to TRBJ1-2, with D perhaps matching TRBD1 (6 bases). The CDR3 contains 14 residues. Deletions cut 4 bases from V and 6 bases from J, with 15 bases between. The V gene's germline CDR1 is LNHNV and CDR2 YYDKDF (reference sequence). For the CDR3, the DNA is TGTGCCACCAGCACATCCACAGGGTCCAATGGCTACACCTTC. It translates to CATSTSTGSNGYTF.

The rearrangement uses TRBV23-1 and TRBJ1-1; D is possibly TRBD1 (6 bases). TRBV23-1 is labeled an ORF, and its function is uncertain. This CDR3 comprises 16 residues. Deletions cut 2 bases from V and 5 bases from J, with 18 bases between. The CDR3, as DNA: TGCGCCAGCAGTCAACCCCAGGGAGGGGGAGGGACTGAAGCTTTCTTT. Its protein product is CASSQPQGGGGTEAFF.

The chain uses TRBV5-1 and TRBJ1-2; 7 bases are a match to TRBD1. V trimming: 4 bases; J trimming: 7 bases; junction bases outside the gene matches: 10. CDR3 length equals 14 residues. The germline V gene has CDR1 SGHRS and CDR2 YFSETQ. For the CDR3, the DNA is TGCGCCAGCAGCACCGATGAGGGGGCGAGTGGCTACACCTTC. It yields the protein CASSTDEGASGYTF.

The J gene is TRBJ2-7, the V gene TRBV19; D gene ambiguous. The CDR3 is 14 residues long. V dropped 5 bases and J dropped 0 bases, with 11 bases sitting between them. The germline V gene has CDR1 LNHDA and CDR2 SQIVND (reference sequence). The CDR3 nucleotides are TGTGCCAGTAGTCTACGGACCAGCTCCTACGAGCAGTACTTC. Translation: CASSLRTSSYEQYF.

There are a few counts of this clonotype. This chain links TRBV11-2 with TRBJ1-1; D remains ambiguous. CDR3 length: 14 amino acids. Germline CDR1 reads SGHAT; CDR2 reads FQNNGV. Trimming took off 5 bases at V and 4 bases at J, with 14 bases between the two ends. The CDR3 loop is CASSTYLGSTEAFF. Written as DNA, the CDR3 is TGTGCCAGCAGCACATACTTAGGGAGCACTGAAGCTTTCTTT. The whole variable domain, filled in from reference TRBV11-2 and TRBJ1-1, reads EAGVAQSPRYKIIEKRQSVAFWCNPISGHATLYWYQQILGQGPKLLIQFQNNGVVDDSQLPKDRFSAERLKGVDSTLKIQPAKLEDSAVYLCASSTYLGSTEAFFGQGTRLTVV.

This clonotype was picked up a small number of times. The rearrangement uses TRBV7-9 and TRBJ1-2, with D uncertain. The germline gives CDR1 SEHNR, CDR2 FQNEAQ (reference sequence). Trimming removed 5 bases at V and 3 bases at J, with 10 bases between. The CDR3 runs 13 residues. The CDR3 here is CASSAARDYGYTF. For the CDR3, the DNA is TGTGCCAGCAGCGCCGCTCGAGACTATGGCTACACCTTC. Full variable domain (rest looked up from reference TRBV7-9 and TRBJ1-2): DTGVSQNPRHKITKRGQNVTFRCDPISEHNRLYWYRQTLGQGPEFLTYFQNEAQLEKSRLLSDRFSAERPKGSFSTLEIQRTEQGDSAMYLCASSAARDYGYTFGSGTRLTVV.

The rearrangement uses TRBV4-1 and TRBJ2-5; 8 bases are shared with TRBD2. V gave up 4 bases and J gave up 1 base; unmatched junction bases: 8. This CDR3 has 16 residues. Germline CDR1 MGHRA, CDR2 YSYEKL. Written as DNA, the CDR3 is TGCGCCAGCAGCCTGCGGAGCACTAGCGGCCAAGAGACCCAGTACTTC. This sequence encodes CASSLRSTSGQETQYF.

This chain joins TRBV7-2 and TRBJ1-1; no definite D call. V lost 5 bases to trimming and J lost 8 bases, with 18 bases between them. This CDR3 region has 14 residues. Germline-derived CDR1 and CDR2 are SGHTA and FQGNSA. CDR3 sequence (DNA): TGTGCCAGCAGCCTAAGGACTCCCAGACAAGAAGCTTTCTTT. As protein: CASSLRTPRQEAFF.

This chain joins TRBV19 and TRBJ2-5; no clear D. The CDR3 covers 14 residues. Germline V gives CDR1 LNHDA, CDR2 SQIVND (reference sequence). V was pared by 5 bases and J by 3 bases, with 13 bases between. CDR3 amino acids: CASSVIGSEETQYF. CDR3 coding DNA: TGTGCCAGTAGTGTCATCGGCAGTGAAGAGACCCAGTACTTC.

CDR3 bases: TGCAGTGCTCAACCCGACCGGGACAGCAGCTCCTACGAGCAGTACTTC. Protein: CSAQPDRDSSSYEQYF. The chain is built from TRBV20-1 and TRBJ2-7; 7 bases fit TRBD1. The CDR3 is made up of 16 amino acids. Looked up from germline, CDR1 is DFQATT and CDR2 is SNEGSKA (reference sequence). The V gene end was trimmed by 5 bases and the J gene end by 0 bases; junction bases not matched to a gene: 13.

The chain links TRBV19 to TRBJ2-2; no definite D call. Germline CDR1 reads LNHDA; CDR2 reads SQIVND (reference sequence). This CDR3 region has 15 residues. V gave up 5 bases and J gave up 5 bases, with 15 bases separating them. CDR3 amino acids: CASSADELVTGELFF. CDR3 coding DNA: TGTGCCAGTAGTGCTGACGAGTTAGTAACCGGGGAGCTGTTTTTT.

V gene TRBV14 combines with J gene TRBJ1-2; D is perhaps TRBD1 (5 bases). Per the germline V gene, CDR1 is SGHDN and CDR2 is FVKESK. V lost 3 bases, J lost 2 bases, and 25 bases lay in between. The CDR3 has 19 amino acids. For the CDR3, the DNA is TGTGCCAGCAGCCAGCAAGACCGGGGCCAGCCTCTTATAAACTATGGCTACACCTTC. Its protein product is CASSQQDRGQPLINYGYTF.

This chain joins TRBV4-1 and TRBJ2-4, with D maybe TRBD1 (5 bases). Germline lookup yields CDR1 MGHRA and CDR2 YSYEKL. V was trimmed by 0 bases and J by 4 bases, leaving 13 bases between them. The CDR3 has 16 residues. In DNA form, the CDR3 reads TGCGCCAGCAGCCAAGATGGGCAGGGCCCTAAAAACATTCAGTACTTC. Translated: CASSQDGQGPKNIQYF.

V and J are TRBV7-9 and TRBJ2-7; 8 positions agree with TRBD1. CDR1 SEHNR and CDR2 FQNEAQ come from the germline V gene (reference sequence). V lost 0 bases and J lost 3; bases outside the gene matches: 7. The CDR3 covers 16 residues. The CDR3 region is CASSLATGVTNYEQYF. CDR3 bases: TGTGCCAGCAGCTTAGCGACAGGGGTCACCAACTACGAGCAGTACTTC.

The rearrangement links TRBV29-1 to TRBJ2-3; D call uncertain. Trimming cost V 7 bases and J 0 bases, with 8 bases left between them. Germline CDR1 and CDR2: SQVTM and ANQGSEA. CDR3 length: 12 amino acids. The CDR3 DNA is TGCAGCGCCCCGACTAGCACAGATACGCAGTATTTT. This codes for CSAPTSTDTQYF.

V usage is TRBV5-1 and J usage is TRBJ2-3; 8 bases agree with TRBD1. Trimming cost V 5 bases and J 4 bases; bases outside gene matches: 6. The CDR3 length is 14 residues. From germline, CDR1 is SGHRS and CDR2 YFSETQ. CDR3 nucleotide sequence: TGCGCCAGCAGTGCGACAGGGGCGGCAGATACGCAGTATTTT. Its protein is CASSATGAADTQYF.

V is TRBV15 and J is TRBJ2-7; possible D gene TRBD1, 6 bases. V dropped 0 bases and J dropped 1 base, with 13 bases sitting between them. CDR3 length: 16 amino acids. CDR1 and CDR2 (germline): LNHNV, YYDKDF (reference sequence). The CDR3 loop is CATSRDRSGVSYEQYF. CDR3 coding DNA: TGTGCCACCAGCAGAGATCGCTCAGGGGTTTCCTACGAGCAGTACTTC.

The CDR3 loop reads CASSMGHSNYGYTF. The CDR3 DNA reads TGTGCCAGTAGTATGGGACACAGTAACTATGGCTACACCTTC. The V and J genes are TRBV19 and TRBJ1-2, with D maybe TRBD1 (6 bases). This CDR3 has 14 amino acids. With 3 bases removed from V and 1 base from J, the gap between germline ends came to 9 bases. The V gene's germline CDR1 is LNHDA and CDR2 SQIVND (reference sequence).

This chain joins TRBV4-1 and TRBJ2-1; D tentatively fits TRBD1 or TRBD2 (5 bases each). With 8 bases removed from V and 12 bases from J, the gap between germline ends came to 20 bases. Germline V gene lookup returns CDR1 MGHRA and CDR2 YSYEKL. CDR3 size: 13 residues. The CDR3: CASAPLGDDGQFF. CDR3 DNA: TGCGCCAGCGCTCCTTTAGGGGACGATGGGCAGTTCTTC.

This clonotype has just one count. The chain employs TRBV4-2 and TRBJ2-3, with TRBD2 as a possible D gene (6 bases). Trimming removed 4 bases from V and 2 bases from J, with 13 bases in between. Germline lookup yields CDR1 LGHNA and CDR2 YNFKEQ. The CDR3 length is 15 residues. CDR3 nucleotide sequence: TGTGCCAGCAGCCTCACGGGAGATACCACAGATACGCAGTATTTT. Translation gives CASSLTGDTTDTQYF.

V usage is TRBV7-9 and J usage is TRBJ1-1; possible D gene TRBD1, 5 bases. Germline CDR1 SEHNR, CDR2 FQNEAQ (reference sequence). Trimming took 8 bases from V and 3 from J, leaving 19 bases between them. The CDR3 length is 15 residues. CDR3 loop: CASAPLKGFDTEAFF. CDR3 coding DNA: TGTGCCAGCGCGCCACTAAAGGGGTTTGACACTGAAGCTTTCTTT. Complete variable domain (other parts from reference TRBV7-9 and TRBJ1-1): DTGVSQNPRHKITKRGQNVTFRCDPISEHNRLYWYRQTLGQGPEFLTYFQNEAQLEKSRLLSDRFSAERPKGSFSTLEIQRTEQGDSAMYLCASAPLKGFDTEAFFGQGTRLTVV.

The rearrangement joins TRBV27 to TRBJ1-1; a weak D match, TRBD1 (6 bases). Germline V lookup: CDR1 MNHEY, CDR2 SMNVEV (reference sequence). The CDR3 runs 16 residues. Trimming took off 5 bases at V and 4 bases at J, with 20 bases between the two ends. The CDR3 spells CASSPKGGAGLTEAFF. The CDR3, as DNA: TGTGCCAGCAGTCCAAAGGGGGGCGCGGGTCTCACTGAAGCTTTCTTT.

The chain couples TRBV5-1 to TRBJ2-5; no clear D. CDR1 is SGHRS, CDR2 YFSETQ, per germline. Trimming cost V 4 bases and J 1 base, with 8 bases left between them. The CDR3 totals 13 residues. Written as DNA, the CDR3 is TGCGCCAGCAGCGAAGACCCCCAAGAGACCCAGTACTTC. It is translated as CASSEDPQETQYF.

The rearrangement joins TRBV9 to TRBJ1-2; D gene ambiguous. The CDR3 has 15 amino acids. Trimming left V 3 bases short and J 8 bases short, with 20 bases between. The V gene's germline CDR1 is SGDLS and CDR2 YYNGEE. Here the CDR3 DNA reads TGTGCCAGCAGCGAAGGACGGGCCCCTGCACGGGGCTACACCTTC. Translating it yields CASSEGRAPARGYTF. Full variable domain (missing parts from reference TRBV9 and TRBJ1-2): DSGVTQTPKHLITATGQRVTLRCSPRSGDLSVYWYQQSLDQGLQFLIQYYNGEERAKGNILERFSAQQFPDLHSELNLSSLELGDSALYFCASSEGRAPARGYTFGSGTRLTVV.

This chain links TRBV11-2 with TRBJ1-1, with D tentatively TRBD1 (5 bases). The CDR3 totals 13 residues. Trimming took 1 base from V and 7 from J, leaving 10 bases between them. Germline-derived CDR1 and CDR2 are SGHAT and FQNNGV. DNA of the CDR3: TGTGCCAGCAGCTTAGGGATGGGGGGTGAAGCTTTCTTT. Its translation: CASSLGMGGEAFF.

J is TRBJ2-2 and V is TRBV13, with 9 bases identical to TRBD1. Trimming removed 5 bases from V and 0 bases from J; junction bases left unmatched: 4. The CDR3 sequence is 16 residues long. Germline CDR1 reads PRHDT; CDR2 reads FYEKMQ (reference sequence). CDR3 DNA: TGTGCCAGCAGCGGACGACAGGGGGCGAACACCGGGGAGCTGTTTTTT. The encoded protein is CASSGRQGANTGELFF.

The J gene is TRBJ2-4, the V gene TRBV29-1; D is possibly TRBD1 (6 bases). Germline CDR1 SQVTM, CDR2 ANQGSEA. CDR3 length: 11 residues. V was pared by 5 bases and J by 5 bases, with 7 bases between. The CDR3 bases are TGCAGCGTTAGGACAGAAAACATTCAGTACTTC. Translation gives CSVRTENIQYF.

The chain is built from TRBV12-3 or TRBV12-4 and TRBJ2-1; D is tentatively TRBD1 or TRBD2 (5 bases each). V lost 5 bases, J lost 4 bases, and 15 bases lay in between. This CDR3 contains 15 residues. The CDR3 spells CASSPRDATYNEQFF. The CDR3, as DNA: TGTGCCAGCAGTCCCCGGGACGCCACTTACAATGAGCAGTTCTTC.